The 8 T cell receptor beta chains listed next were all sequenced from one sample in a study of Ad26.COV2.S vaccination and SARS-CoV-2 variants. Profiled with immunoSEQ multiplex PCR; TCRdb holds only in-frame clones, not every one. The sample lists 440,000 or so clones, 80% to 90% occurring once. Stated treatment: roughly 19 received Ad26.COV2.S at low or high dose, single or two shots; about 5 received placebo; per-sample allocation not given. Collection of samples fell on day 63 after the first vaccine or placebo injection. Sequencing was performed on peripheral blood, taken in a trial of Ad26.COV2.S vaccine versus placebo. The receptors here all came from a person between 18 and 65 years old who received the Ad26.COV2.S COVID-19 vaccine or a placebo.

The chain has TRBV19 and TRBJ1-4; a weak D match, TRBD1 (5 bases). Trimming shortened V by 7 bases and J by 6 bases, and 18 bases separated the two germline ends. This CDR3 is 15 amino acids long. Germline V CDR1 and CDR2: LNHDA, SQIVND (reference sequence). For the CDR3, the DNA is TGTGCCAGTACCGTAGGAGGGGACTTTTATGAAAAACTGTTTTTT. It encodes CASTVGGDFYEKLFF.

The chain links TRBV5-1 to TRBJ2-1; 12 nucleotides agree with TRBD2. There are 15 residues in the CDR3. Germline V gene lookup returns CDR1 SGHRS and CDR2 YFSETQ. The J segment lost 10 bases and the V segment lost 5 bases, leaving 10 bases of the junction unmatched. As DNA, the CDR3 is TGCGCCAGCAGTCCTCCTAGCGGGGGGGCTGGAGAGCAGTTCTTC. Its protein product is CASSPPSGGAGEQFF.

The sample holds a few counts of this clone. The chain recombines TRBV7-2 with TRBJ1-1; 12 bases agree with TRBD1. J lost 11 bases, V lost 2 bases, and 6 bases had no gene match. This CDR3 comprises 14 residues. Germline V gene data show CDR1 as SGHTA and CDR2 as FQGNSA. The CDR3 DNA sequence: TGTGCCAGCAGCTTATCAGGGACAGGGGGCGTCGCTTTCTTT. Encoded protein: CASSLSGTGGVAFF.

The rearrangement joins TRBV15 to TRBJ2-1; 9 bases are a match to TRBD1. With V trimmed by 0 bases and J by 9 bases, 12 bases remained unmatched. This CDR3 is built from 17 residues. The germline gives CDR1 LNHNV, CDR2 YYDKDF (reference sequence). CDR3 in amino acids: CATSRDRLGQGKGEQFF. The CDR3 DNA reads as TGTGCCACCAGCAGAGATCGGTTGGGACAGGGTAAGGGTGAGCAGTTCTTC.

The rearrangement joins TRBV7-9 to TRBJ1-1, with 7 positions matching TRBD1. This CDR3 spans 14 amino acids. V shed 4 bases and J 5 bases; nucleotides not matched to a gene: 7. CDR1 and CDR2 from the germline V gene are SEHNR and FQNEAQ (reference sequence). DNA of the CDR3: TGTGCCAGCAGCTCTCCGGGACAGTTAACTGAAGCTTTCTTT. This codes for CASSSPGQLTEAFF. The variable domain in full, with the rest retrieved from reference TRBV7-9 and TRBJ1-1, is DTGVSQNPRHKITKRGQNVTFRCDPISEHNRLYWYRQTLGQGPEFLTYFQNEAQLEKSRLLSDRFSAERPKGSFSTLEIQRTEQGDSAMYLCASSSPGQLTEAFFGQGTRLTVV.

A single count supports this clone. The chain joins TRBV12-3 or TRBV12-4 to TRBJ2-3; 8 bases line up with TRBD2. The CDR3 totals 13 residues. J gave up 10 bases and V 5 bases, and 8 bases lay outside the gene matches. CDR3 sequence: CASSPGRGGAQYF. CDR3 sequence (DNA): TGTGCCAGCAGTCCGGGTCGGGGGGGCGCGCAGTATTTT.

The chain links TRBV29-1 to TRBJ2-3; TRBD1 matches at 7 bases. V shed 1 base and J 1 base; nucleotides not matched to a gene: 11. CDR3 length equals 17 residues. CDR1 and CDR2 from the germline V gene are SQVTM and ANQGSEA. The CDR3 here is CSVEGQGDNLRTDTQYF. The CDR3 region has the DNA TGCAGCGTTGAAGGTCAGGGGGACAACCTACGCACAGATACGCAGTATTTT.

The V gene is TRBV9, the J gene TRBJ1-1; no clear D. Germline V lookup: CDR1 SGDLS, CDR2 YYNGEE. The CDR3 extends over 14 amino acids. V gave up 2 bases and J gave up 0 bases, with 8 bases separating them. The CDR3, as DNA: TGTGCCAGCAGCGTGTCACTTATGAACACTGAAGCTTTCTTT. As protein: CASSVSLMNTEAFF.